This T cell receptor (beta chain) emerged from a study of blood T cell repertoires in COVID-19. Study at large: From the United States, Italy and Spain came samples of acute and convalescent COVID-19. From T cells, B-cell-depleted T cells, or PBMCs came the material, which was cDNA or gDNA.

In the authors' workflow: Researchers report that nucleated cell counts were estimated from reference gene primer amplification. TCRdb keeps only in-frame clones here, not all; method: immunoSEQ multiplex PCR. D and trimming were read from the DNA, whereas the V and J calls and clone size are those reported in that table. Found here are about 130,000 clones, just under 85% of them singletons; the top ten hold around 13%. This CDR3 has 18 residues. V was trimmed by 5 bases and J by 6 bases, leaving 27 bases between them. Germline CDR1 is MNHEY and CDR2 is SMNVEV (reference sequence). Input material: peripheral blood. The chain links TRBV27 to TRBJ2-3, with TRBD1 as a possible D gene (6 bases). The sequence derives from a human donor in a cohort sampled during active COVID-19. CDR3 nucleotides: TGTGCCAGCAGTGACCTACCTGAGGTGGGGGCCCCGCGGGATACGCAGTATTTT. Translation gives CASSDLPEVGAPRDTQYF.